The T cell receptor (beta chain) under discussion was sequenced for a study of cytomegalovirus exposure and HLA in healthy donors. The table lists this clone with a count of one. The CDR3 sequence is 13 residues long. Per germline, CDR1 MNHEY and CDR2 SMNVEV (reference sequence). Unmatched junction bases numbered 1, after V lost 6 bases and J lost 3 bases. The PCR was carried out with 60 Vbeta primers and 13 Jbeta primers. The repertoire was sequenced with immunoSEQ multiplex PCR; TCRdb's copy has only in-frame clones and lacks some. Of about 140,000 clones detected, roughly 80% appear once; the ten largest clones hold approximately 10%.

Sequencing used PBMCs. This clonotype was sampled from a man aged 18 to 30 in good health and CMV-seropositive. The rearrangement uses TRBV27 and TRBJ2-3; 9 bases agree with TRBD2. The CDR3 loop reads CASSSGRTDTQYF. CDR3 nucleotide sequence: TGTGCCAGCAGCAGCGGGAGGACAGATACGCAGTATTTT.